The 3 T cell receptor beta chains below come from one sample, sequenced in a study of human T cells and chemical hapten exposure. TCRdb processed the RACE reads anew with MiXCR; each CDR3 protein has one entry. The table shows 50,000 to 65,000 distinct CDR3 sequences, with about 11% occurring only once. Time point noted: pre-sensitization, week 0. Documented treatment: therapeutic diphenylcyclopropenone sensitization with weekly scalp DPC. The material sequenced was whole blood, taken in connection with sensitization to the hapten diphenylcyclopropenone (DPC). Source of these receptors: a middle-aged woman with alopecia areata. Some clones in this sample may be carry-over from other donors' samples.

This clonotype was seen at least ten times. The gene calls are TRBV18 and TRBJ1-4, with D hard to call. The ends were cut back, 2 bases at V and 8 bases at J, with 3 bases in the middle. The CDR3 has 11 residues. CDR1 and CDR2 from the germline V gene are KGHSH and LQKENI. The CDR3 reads CASSPGEKLFF. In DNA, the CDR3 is TGTGCCAGCTCACCAGGAGAAAAACTGTTTTTT.

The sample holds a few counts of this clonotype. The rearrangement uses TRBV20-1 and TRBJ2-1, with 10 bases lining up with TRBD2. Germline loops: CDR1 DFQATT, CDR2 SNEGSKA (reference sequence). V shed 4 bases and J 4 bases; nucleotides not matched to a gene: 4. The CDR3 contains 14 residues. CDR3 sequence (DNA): TGCAGTGCTATCAATAGCGGGGGGTACAATGAGCAGTTCTTC. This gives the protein CSAINSGGYNEQFF.

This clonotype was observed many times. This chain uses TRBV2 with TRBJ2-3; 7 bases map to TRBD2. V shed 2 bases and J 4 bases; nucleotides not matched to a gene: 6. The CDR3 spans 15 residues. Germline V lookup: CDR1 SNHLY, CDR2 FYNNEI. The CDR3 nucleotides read TGTGCCAGCAGTGAAAAGGCGGGAGCGTCAGATACGCAGTATTTT. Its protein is CASSEKAGASDTQYF.